This record looks at one T cell receptor beta chain sequence and its context. Its antigen is not identified. This entry belongs to a study of PD-L1 blockade in urothelial cancer. Study as a whole: Male patients with bladder-origin urothelial cancer numbered about 90% of the roughly 30. Blood underwent analysis 3 weeks (second dose) and 6 weeks after treatment began.

General study points: Durable-benefit patients showed greater tumor-associated blood clone expansion at 3 weeks. Pretreatment blood TCR clonality under the median forecast improved survival.

CDR3 length: 14 amino acids. V shed 8 bases, J shed 1 base, and the junction held 3 bases outside the gene matches. Per germline, CDR1 LNHDA and CDR2 SQIVND (reference sequence). Measured with immunoSEQ multiplex PCR; TCRdb has only the in-frame clones, and not every one. The data contain 45,000 or so clones, approximately 88% of them seen just once; the ten biggest clones take up about 4%. This chain joins TRBV19 and TRBJ2-4, with 9 bases matching TRBD2. The sample consisted of PBMCs, taken around atezolizumab (anti-PD-L1) treatment. The receptor was isolated from an elderly man with urothelial cancer. CDR3 loop: CASQSGRAKNIQYF. As DNA, the CDR3 is TGTGCCAGTCAAAGCGGGAGGGCCAAAAACATTCAGTACTTC.